This T cell receptor beta chain was recorded in a study of blood T cells in healthy people across ages. Primed by a sample-barcoded 5' primer and a J-beta primer mix, a second PCR proceeded for 7 to 11 cycles. Every molecule of cDNA carried a tag from a template-switch adaptor with 12 random nucleotides. TCRdb fed the 5' RACE reads into MiXCR, producing one record per CDR3 protein. The sample carries 1,500,000 or so distinct CDR3 sequences, approximately 43% recorded once. This CDR3 contains 15 residues. Germline-derived CDR1 and CDR2 are SEHNR and FQNEAQ (reference sequence). The trim removed 1 base at V and 6 bases at J, leaving 7 bases unmatched. Per-sample yields of isolated PBMCs were at least 6 million.

This receptor was identified in a young woman in good health. This sequence joins TRBV7-9 and TRBJ1-2; 8 bases align to TRBD1. Material: blood. In DNA, the CDR3 is TGTGCCAGCAGCTTAGGACAGGGGAGGGACAATGGCTACACCTTC. Encoded protein: CASSLGQGRDNGYTF.